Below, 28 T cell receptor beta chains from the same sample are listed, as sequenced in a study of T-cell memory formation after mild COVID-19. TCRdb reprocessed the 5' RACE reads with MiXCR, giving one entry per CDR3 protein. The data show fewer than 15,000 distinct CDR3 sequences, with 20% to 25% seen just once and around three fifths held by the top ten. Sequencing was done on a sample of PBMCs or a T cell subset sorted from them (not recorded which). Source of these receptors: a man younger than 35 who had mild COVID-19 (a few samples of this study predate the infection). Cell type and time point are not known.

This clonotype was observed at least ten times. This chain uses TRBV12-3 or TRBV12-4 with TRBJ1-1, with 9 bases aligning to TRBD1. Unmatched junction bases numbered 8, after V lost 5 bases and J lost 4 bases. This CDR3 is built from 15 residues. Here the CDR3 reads CASSPSQGAVTEAFF. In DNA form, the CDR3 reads TGTGCCAGCAGTCCCTCACAGGGGGCAGTCACTGAAGCTTTCTTT.

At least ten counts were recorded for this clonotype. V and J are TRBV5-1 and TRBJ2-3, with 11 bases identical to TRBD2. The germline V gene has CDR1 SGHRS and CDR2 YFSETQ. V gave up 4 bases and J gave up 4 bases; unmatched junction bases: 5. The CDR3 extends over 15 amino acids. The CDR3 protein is CASSQGLAGADTQYF. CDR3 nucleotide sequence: TGCGCCAGCAGCCAAGGACTAGCGGGCGCAGATACGCAGTATTTT.

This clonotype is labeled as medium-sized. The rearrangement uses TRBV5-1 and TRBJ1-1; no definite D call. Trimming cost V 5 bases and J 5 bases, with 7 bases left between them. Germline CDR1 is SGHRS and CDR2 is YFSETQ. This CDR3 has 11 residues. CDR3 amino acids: CASRLATEAFF. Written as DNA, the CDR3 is TGCGCCAGCAGGCTAGCTACTGAAGCTTTCTTT.

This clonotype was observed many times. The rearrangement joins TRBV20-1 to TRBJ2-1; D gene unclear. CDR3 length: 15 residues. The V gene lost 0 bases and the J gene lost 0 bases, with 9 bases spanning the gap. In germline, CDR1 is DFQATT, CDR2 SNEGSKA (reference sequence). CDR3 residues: CSARDLTTSYNEQFF. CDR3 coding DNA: TGCAGTGCTAGAGATTTGACCACCTCCTACAATGAGCAGTTCTTC.

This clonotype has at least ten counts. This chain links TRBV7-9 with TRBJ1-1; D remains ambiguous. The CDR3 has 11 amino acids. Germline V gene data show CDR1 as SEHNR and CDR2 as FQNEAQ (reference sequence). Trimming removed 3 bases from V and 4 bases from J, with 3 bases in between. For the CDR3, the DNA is TGTGCCAGCAGCTTCGGCACTGAAGCTTTCTTT. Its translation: CASSFGTEAFF.

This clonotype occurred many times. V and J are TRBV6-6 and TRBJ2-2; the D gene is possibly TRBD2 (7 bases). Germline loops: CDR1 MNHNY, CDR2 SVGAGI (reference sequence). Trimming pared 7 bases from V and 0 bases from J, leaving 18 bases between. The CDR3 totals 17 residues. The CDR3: CASTLQGGDANTGELFF. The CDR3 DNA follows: TGTGCCAGCACCTTACAAGGGGGGGACGCGAACACCGGGGAGCTGTTTTTT.

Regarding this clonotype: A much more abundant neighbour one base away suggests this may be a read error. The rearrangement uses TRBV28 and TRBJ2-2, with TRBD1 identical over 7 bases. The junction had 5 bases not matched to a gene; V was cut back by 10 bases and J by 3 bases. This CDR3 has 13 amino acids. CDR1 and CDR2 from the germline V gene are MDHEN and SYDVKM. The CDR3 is CAITGVDTGELFF. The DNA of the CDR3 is TGTGCCATCACAGGGGTCGACACCGGGGAGCTGTTTTTT.

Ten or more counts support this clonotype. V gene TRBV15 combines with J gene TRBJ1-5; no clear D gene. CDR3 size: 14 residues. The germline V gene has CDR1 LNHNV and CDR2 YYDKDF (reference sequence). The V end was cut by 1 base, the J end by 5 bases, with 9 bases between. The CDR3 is CATSRGLGDQPQHF. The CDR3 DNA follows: TGTGCCACCAGCAGAGGTTTGGGAGATCAGCCCCAGCATTTT.

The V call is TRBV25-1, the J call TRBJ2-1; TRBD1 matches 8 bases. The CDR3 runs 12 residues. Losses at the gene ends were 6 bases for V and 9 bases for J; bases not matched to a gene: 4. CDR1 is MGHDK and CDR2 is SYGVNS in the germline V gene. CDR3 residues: CASRPDRGEQFF. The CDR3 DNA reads TGTGCCAGCAGACCCGACAGGGGTGAGCAGTTCTTC.

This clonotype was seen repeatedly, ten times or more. DNA of the CDR3: TGCGCCAGCAGCCCTACGACAGGGAGGACTGAAGCTTTCTTT. Translated, it gives CASSPTTGRTEAFF. This sequence joins TRBV4-3 and TRBJ1-1, with TRBD1 matching over 7 bases. Germline CDR1 is LGHNA and CDR2 is YSLEER. V was pared by 4 bases and J by 5 bases, with 7 bases of the junction left unmatched. CDR3 length: 14 residues.

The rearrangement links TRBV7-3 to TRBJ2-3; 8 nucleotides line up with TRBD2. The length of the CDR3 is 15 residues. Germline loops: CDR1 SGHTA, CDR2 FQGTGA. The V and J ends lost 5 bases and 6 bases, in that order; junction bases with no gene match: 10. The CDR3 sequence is CASSQPGGAFDTQYF. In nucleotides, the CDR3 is TGTGCCAGCAGCCAACCCGGGGGGGCCTTTGATACGCAGTATTTT.

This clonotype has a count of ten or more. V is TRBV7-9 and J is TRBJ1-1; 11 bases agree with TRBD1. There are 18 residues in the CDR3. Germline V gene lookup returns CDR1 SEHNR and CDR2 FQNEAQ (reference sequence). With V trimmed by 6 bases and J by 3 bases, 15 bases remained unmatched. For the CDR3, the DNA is TGTGCCAGCAGTTTCCGCCGGGACAGGGGGGAGAGCCACACTGAAGCTTTCTTT. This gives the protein CASSFRRDRGESHTEAFF.

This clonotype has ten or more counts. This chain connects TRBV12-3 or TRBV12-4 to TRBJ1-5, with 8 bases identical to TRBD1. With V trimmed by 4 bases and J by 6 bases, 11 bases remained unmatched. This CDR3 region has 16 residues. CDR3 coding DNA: TGTGCCAGCAGTTCCGGACAGGGAAGGTGGAGTCAGCCCCAGCATTTT. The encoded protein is CASSSGQGRWSQPQHF.

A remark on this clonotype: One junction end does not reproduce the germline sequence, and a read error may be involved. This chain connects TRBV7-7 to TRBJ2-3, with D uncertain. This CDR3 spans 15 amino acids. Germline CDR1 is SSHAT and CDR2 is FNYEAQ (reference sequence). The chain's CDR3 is CASSLVGGSTDTQYF. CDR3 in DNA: TGTGCTAGCAGCTTAGTAGGTGGCAGCACAGATACGCAGTATTTT.

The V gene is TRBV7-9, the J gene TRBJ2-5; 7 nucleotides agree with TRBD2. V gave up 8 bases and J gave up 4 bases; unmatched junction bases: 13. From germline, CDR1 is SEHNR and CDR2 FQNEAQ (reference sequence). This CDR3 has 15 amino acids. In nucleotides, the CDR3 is TGTGCCAGCCCGCCTCCCGGGACTACCACAGAGACCCAGTACTTC. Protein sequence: CASPPPGTTTETQYF.

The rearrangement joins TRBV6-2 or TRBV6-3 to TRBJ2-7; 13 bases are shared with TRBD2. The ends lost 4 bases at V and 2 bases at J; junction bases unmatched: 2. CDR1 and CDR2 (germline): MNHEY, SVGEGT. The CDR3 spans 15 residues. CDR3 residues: CASSSTSGGAYEQYF. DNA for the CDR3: TGTGCCAGCAGTTCAACTAGCGGGGGGGCCTACGAGCAGTACTTC.

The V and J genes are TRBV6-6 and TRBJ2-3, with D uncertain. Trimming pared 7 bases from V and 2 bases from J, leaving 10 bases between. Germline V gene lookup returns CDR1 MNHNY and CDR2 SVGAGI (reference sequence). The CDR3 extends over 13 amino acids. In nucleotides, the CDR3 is TGTGCCAGCAATAAGCACCTCACAGATACGCAGTATTTT. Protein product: CASNKHLTDTQYF.

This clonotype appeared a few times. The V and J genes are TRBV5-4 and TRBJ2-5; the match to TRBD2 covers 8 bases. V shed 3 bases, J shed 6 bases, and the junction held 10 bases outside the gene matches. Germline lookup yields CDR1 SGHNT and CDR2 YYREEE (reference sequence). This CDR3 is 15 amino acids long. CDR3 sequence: CASSSVGLALKTQYF. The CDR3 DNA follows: TGTGCCAGCAGCTCAGTCGGACTAGCTCTGAAGACCCAGTACTTC.

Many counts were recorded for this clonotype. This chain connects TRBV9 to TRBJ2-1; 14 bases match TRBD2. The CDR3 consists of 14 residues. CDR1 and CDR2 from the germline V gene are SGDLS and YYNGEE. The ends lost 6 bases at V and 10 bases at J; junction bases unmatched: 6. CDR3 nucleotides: TGTGCCAGCACCGGGACTAGCGGGGGTAGGGAGCAGTTCTTC. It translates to CASTGTSGGREQFF.

The DNA for the CDR3 is TGCGCCAGCAGCTTGGAAGGGACAGGGGCTGGAGAGCAGTACTTC. Residues: CASSLEGTGAGEQYF. The J gene is TRBJ2-7, the V gene TRBV5-1; 10 bases are shared with TRBD1. Germline trimming cut 0 bases from V and 7 bases from J; bases unmatched to any gene: 7. The CDR3 is made up of 15 amino acids. Germline CDR1 reads SGHRS; CDR2 reads YFSETQ.

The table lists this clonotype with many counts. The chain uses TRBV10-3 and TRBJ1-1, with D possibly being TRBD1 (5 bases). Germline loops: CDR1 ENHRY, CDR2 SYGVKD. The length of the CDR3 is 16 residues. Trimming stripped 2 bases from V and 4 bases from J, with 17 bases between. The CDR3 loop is CAISEGGSLGGTEAFF. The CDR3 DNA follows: TGTGCCATCAGTGAGGGGGGATCTCTTGGGGGCACTGAAGCTTTCTTT.

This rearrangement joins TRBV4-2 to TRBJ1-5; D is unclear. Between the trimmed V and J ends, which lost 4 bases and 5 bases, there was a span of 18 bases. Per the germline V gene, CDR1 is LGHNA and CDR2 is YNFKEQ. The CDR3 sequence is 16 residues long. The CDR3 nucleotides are TGTGCCAGCAGCCGTCAAGTTGGGAGAATCGATCAGCCCCAGCATTTT. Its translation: CASSRQVGRIDQPQHF.

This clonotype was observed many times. CDR3: CAWGGPGELFF. CDR3 DNA sequence: TGTGCCTGGGGCGGGCCCGGGGAGCTGTTTTTT. The chain uses TRBV30 and TRBJ2-2; D may be TRBD2 (5 bases). Germline lookup yields CDR1 GTSNPN and CDR2 SVGIG (reference sequence). Deletions cut 5 bases from V and 6 bases from J, with 7 bases between. This CDR3 is 11 amino acids long.

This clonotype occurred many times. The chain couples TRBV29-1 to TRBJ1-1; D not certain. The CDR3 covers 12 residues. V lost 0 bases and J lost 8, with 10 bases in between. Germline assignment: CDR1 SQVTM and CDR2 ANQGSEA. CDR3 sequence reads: CSVEDFRGEAFF. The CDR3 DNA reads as TGCAGCGTTGAAGATTTCCGTGGGGAAGCTTTCTTT.

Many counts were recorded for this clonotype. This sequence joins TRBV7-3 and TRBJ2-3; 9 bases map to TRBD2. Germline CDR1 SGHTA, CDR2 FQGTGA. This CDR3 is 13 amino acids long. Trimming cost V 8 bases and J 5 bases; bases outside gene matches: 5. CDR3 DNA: TGTGCCAGCTCGCTAGCGGGAAGAGATACGCAGTATTTT. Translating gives CASSLAGRDTQYF.

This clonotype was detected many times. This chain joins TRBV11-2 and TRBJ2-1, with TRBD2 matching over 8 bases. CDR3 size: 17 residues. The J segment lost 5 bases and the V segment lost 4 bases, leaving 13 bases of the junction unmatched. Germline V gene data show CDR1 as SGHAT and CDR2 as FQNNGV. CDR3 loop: CASSSPLSGGFDNEQFF. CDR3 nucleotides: TGTGCCAGCAGCTCCCCTCTGAGCGGGGGATTCGACAATGAGCAGTTCTTC. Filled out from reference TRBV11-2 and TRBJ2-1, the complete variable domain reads EAGVAQSPRYKIIEKRQSVAFWCNPISGHATLYWYQQILGQGPKLLIQFQNNGVVDDSQLPKDRFSAERLKGVDSTLKIQPAKLEDSAVYLCASSSPLSGGFDNEQFFGPGTRLTVL.

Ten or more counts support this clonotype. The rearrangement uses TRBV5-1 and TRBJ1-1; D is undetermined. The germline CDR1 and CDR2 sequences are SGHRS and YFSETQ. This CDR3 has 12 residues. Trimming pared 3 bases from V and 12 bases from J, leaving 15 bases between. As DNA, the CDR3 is TGCGCCAGCAGCTCGTCAGGCAGGACTACTTTCTTT. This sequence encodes CASSSSGRTTFF.

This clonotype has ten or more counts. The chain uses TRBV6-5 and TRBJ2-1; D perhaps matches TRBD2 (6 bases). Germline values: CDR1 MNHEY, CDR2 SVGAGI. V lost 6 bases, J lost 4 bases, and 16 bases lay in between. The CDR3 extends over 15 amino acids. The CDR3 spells CASSRRDSPYNEQFF. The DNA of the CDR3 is TGTGCCAGCAGCCGACGGGACTCCCCGTACAATGAGCAGTTCTTC.